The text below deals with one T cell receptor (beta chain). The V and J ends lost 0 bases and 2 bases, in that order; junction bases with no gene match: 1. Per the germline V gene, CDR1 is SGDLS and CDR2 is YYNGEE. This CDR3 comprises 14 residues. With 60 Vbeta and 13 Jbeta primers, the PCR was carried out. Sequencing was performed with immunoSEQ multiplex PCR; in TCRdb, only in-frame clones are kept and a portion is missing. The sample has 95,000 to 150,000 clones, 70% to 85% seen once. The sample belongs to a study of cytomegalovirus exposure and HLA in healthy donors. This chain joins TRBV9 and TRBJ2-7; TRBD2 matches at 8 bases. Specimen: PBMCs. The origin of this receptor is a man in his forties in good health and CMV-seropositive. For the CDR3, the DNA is TGTGCCAGCAGCGTAGTTAGCGGGGCCTACGAGCAGTACTTC. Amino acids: CASSVVSGAYEQYF.